The clone carrying this T cell receptor beta chain was picked up a small number of times. Its matching antigen is unknown. Looked up from germline, CDR1 is GTSNPN and CDR2 is SVGIG (reference sequence). CDR3 length: 16 residues. Trimming removed 2 bases from V and 2 bases from J, with 18 bases in between. One entry per CDR3 protein, called by TCRdb with MiXCR from the 5' RACE reads. The sample contains 350,000 to 450,000 distinct CDR3 sequences, 13% to 15% of which appear only once. The data belong to a study of T-cell memory formation after mild COVID-19. Study-wide points: Mainly in CM and EM were contracting CD4+ clones; CD8+ were in EMRA.

The sample consisted of PBMCs or a T cell subset sorted from them (not recorded which). The chain has TRBV30 and TRBJ1-1, with a possible D match to TRBD1 (6 bases). This TCR derives from a man younger than 30 who had mild COVID-19 (a few samples of this study predate the infection). Cell type and time point are not known. CDR3 DNA sequence: TGTGCCTGGAGTCGGCGCAGGGAGGGGGGTAACACTGAAGCTTTCTTT. It codes for CAWSRRREGGNTEAFF.